The rows below give T cell receptor beta chains drawn from one sample of a study of blood T cell repertoires in COVID-19. The assay was immunoSEQ multiplex PCR, and TCRdb's table has in-frame clones only and misses some. The sample has some 89,000 clones; about 92% are singletons. Sequenced: peripheral blood. These receptors all stem from a man aged 50-60 years with acute or convalescent COVID-19. Each CDR3 is given with its conserved first and last residue. Each record gives: J gene, clone size, V gene, D gene, CDR3 protein, CDR3 DNA. D genes are given only for firm matches. Clone size is shown for a subset of rows, as once, few, many or a class of expanded clone.

TRBJ1-2 | NA | TRBV6-6 | TRBD1 | CASSPTGASLRGYTF | TGTGCCAGCAGCCCGACAGGGGCCAGCTTGAGAGGCTACACCTTC
TRBJ2-3 | NA | TRBV7-9 | TRBD2 | CASSREGITDTQYF | TGTGCCAGCAGTCGGGAGGGGATCACAGATACGCAGTATTTT
TRBJ1-5 | NA | TRBV19 | NA | CASSSGTSQNQPQHF | TGTGCCAGTAGTTCCGGGACATCTCAAAATCAGCCCCAGCATTTT
TRBJ1-2 | NA | TRBV3-1/TRBV3-2 | NA | CASSRGGSTNYGYTF | TGTGCCAGCAGCCGGGGGGGGTCTACTAACTATGGCTACACCTTC
TRBJ2-2 | NA | TRBV19 | TRBD2 | CASSIMAGASTGELFF | TGTGCCAGTAGTATTATGGCGGGAGCGAGCACCGGGGAGCTGTTTTTT
TRBJ2-7 | NA | TRBV6-1 | TRBD2 | CASSFTAGGPNEQYF | TGTGCCAGCAGTTTCACAGCGGGAGGGCCGAACGAGCAGTACTTC
TRBJ2-2 | NA | TRBV29-1 | NA | CSAWTDPTGELFF | TGCAGCGCTTGGACAGACCCCACCGGGGAGCTGTTTTTT
TRBJ2-1 | NA | TRBV11-2 | TRBD2 | CASSPPSLAGGLVEQFF | TGTGCCAGCAGCCCGCCGTCACTAGCGGGAGGGCTGGTTGAGCAGTTCTTC
TRBJ2-1 | few | TRBV3-1/TRBV3-2 | TRBD2 | CASSPDPGLAGGHNEQFF | TGTGCCAGCAGCCCCGACCCGGGACTAGCGGGGGGTCACAATGAGCAGTTCTTC
TRBJ1-1 | NA | TRBV3-1/TRBV3-2 | NA | CASSPLGGNTEAFF | TGTGCCAGCAGCCCACTCGGGGGGAACACTGAAGCTTTCTTT
TRBJ2-7 | NA | TRBV5-1 | NA | CASSSGDEQYF | TGCGCCAGCAGCTCCGGAGACGAGCAGTACTTC
TRBJ2-3 | NA | TRBV5-1 | NA | CASSLYSQGSPKYF | TGCGCCAGCAGCCTATACTCACAGGGCTCGCCCAAGTATTTT
TRBJ2-3 | NA | TRBV2 | NA | CASSEGWTSTDTQYF | TGTGCCAGCAGTGAAGGCTGGACTAGCACAGATACGCAGTATTTT
TRBJ1-2 | NA | TRBV4-2 | NA | CASSPPQGDYGYTF | TGTGCCAGCAGCCCTCCACAGGGAGACTATGGCTACACCTTC
TRBJ1-2 | once | TRBV7-9 | NA | CASSLETYTPFYGYTF | TGTGCCAGCAGCTTAGAAACTTATACCCCTTTCTATGGCTACACCTTC
TRBJ2-7 | NA | TRBV5-1 | NA | CASSSGLGSYEQYF | TGCGCCAGCAGCTCGGGACTGGGATCCTACGAGCAGTACTTC
TRBJ1-1 | NA | TRBV19 | NA | CASKIGWGGVNTEAFF | TGTGCCAGTAAAATCGGGTGGGGAGGGGTGAACACTGAAGCTTTCTTT
TRBJ2-3 | NA | TRBV6-4 | NA | CASSEEFPTDTQYF | TGTGCCAGCAGTGAAGAGTTCCCCACAGATACGCAGTATTTT
TRBJ2-3 | NA | TRBV9 | TRBD2 | CASSTSGVSTDTQYF | TGTGCCAGCAGCACCAGCGGGGTTAGCACAGATACGCAGTATTTT
TRBJ2-7 | NA | TRBV6-1 | TRBD1 | CASSSTGTGGSEQYF | TGTGCCAGCAGTTCTACCGGGACAGGGGGATCCGAGCAGTACTTC
TRBJ2-1 | NA | TRBV13 | NA | CASSALLAIHVEQFF | TGTGCCAGCAGCGCTCTACTAGCTATTCACGTTGAGCAGTTCTTC
TRBJ2-5 | NA | TRBV27 | NA | CASSPAGFETQYF | TGTGCCAGCAGCCCCGCGGGGTTTGAGACCCAGTACTTC
TRBJ1-1 | NA | TRBV11-1 | NA | CASSLGPAREAFF | TGTGCCAGCAGCTTAGGTCCCGCCAGGGAAGCTTTCTTT
TRBJ2-1 | NA | TRBV19 | TRBD2 | CASTWTGTSNEQFF | TGTGCCAGTACCTGGACCGGGACTAGCAATGAGCAGTTCTTC
TRBJ1-2 | NA | TRBV4-1 | TRBD1 | CASSQVGQGRGYTF | TGCGCCAGCAGCCAAGTAGGACAGGGGAGAGGCTACACCTTC
TRBJ2-3 | NA | TRBV19 | TRBD1 | CASSIGRTGGNTDTQYF | TGTGCCAGTAGTATAGGGCGGACAGGGGGCAACACAGATACGCAGTATTTT
TRBJ2-5 | few | TRBV11-2 | NA | CASSPGSAETQYF | TGTGCCAGCAGCCCCGGGAGCGCGGAGACCCAGTACTTC
TRBJ1-1 | NA | TRBV24-1 | NA | CATSDFRGTEAFF | TGTGCCACCAGTGATTTTAGGGGCACTGAAGCTTTCTTT